This TCR gamma chain was sequenced during a study of gamma-delta chains in newborns, infants, children. In the study overall: Polyclonal expansion of innate γδ T cells after birth follows microbial exposure.

This clone occurred once. A much larger clone is a single base away; this may be a read error. Other DNA sequences in this sample translate to the same CDR3. TCRdb re-processed the reads via CATT. The table records a few hundred gamma-chain clones, around 70% of them present only once. This receptor was identified in a child who was a newborn, infant or young child, either healthy, febrile or measles-vaccinated (not recorded which). Sample: blood.

The CDR3 DNA sequence: TGTGCCTTGTGGGAGTCGCAAGAGTTGGGCAAAAAAATCAAGGTATTT. Its protein is CALWESQELGKKIKVF. The chain joins TRGV9 to TRGJP. Matching the DNA to germline supplied the J gene, which TCRdb does not give. The J segment lost 3 bases and the V segment lost 3 bases, leaving 2 bases of the junction unmatched. The CDR3 totals 16 residues. The germline gives CDR1 GITISATS, CDR2 ISYDGTV (reference sequence).